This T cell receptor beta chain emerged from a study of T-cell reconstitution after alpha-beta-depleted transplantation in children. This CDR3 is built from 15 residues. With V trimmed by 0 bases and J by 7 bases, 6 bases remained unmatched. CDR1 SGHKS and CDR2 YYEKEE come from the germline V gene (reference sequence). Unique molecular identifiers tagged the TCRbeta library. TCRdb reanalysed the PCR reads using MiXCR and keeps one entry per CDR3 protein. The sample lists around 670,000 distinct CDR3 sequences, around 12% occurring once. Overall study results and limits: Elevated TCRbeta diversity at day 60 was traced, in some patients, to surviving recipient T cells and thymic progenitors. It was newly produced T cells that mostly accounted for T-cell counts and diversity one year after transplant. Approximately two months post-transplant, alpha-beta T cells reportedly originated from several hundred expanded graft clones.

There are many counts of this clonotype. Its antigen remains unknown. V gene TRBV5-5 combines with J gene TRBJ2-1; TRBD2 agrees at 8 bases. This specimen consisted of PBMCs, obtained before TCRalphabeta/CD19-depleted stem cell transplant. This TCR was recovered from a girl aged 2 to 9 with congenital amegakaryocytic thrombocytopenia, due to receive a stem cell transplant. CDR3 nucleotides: TGTGCCAGCAGCTTGGCGGTTCGACTAGCGAATGAGCAGTTCTTC. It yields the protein CASSLAVRLANEQFF.